Following are 19 T cell receptor beta chains from one sample sequenced in a study of blood T cell repertoires in COVID-19 (dated by TCRdb to 2020 to 2021). The library was made by the immunoSEQ multiplex PCR assay. TCRdb holds this immuneACCESS table with in-frame rearrangements only. Some clones are missing; in checked studies, unresolved V genes explain under half, and the rest has no known cause. This sample comprises some 50,000 clones, around 79% of them detected only once. The ten biggest clones cover under 5% of the sample. Sequenced sample: peripheral blood. These receptors were obtained from a human donor in a cohort sampled during active COVID-19.

This clone was observed many times. This chain connects TRBV27 to TRBJ2-7; the match to TRBD1 covers 10 bases. With 5 bases clipped from V and 2 bases from J, the junction kept 3 bases outside the gene matches. Germline V gene data show CDR1 as MNHEY and CDR2 as SMNVEV (reference sequence). CDR3 length equals 14 residues. The CDR3 protein is CASSGTGDTYEQYF. The CDR3 DNA follows: TGTGCCAGCAGTGGGACAGGGGACACCTACGAGCAGTACTTC.

The chain has TRBV7-9 and TRBJ2-7, with a weak D call TRBD2 (5 bases). Germline-derived CDR1 and CDR2 are SEHNR and FQNEAQ (reference sequence). CDR3 length: 14 residues. V was pared by 2 bases and J by 7 bases, with 15 bases between. CDR3 bases: TGTGCCAGCAGCTTATCTCAAGCGAGGGATGAGCAGTACTTC. Protein product: CASSLSQARDEQYF.

The chain employs TRBV27 and TRBJ2-1; TRBD1 aligns across 7 bases. There are 14 residues in the CDR3. The germline gives CDR1 MNHEY, CDR2 SMNVEV (reference sequence). J lost 4 bases, V lost 7 bases, and 7 bases had no gene match. Written as DNA, the CDR3 is TGTGCCAGCATAGGGGGCGTTGGGTACAATGAGCAGTTCTTC. Translating gives CASIGGVGYNEQFF.

CDR3 bases: TGTGCCAGCAGCTTAGGGGACAGGAACACTGAAGCTTTCTTT. Protein product: CASSLGDRNTEAFF. The J gene is TRBJ1-1, the V gene TRBV5-6; TRBD1 matches at 7 bases. CDR1 and CDR2 from the germline V gene are SGHDT and YYEEEE. The CDR3 is 14 amino acids. Germline trimming cut 2 bases from V and 1 base from J; bases unmatched to any gene: 2.

The chain is built from TRBV19 and TRBJ1-2; the match to TRBD1 covers 12 bases. The V segment lost 5 bases and the J segment 6 bases; nucleotides outside the gene matches: 13. The CDR3 consists of 17 residues. The V gene's germline CDR1 is LNHDA and CDR2 SQIVND (reference sequence). DNA for the CDR3: TGTGCCAGTAGTGCGGGCCGGGACAGGGGGCGCTTTGATGGCTACACCTTC. The encoded protein is CASSAGRDRGRFDGYTF. The full variable domain, in which reference TRBV19 and TRBJ1-2 provide the parts outside the CDR3, is DGGITQSPKYLFRKEGQNVTLSCEQNLNHDAMYWYRQDPGQGLRLIYYSQIVNDFQKGDIAEGYSVSREKKESFPLTVTSAQKNPTAFYLCASSAGRDRGRFDGYTFGSGTRLTVV.

J is TRBJ1-2 and V is TRBV6-5; D remains unclear. CDR1 and CDR2 from the germline V gene are MNHEY and SVGAGI. The CDR3 extends over 13 amino acids. V was trimmed by 1 base and J by 1 base, leaving 4 bases between them. The CDR3 spells CASSYYNNYGYTF. The DNA for the CDR3 is TGTGCCAGCAGTTACTACAATAACTATGGCTACACCTTC.

This clone was picked up one time. Mismatch with germline at one junction end may stem from a read error. The V call is TRBV4-1, the J call TRBJ1-4; D possibly corresponds to TRBD1 (6 bases). The V gene's germline CDR1 is MGHRA and CDR2 YSYEKL. CDR3 length: 15 residues. Here the CDR3 reads CASRARGFGNEKLFF. Written as DNA, the CDR3 is TGTGCCAGCAGGGCCAGGGGTTTCGGTAATGAAAAACTGTTTTTT.

The chain employs TRBV6-5 and TRBJ1-2; D remains unclear. In germline, CDR1 is MNHEY, CDR2 SVGAGI. Trimming took 0 bases from V and 7 from J, leaving 9 bases between them. CDR3 length: 13 residues. The CDR3 loop reads CASSYSRQLGYTF. The CDR3 DNA reads TGTGCCAGCAGTTACTCGCGGCAACTTGGCTACACCTTC.

The chain is built from TRBV11-2 and TRBJ2-7; 7 positions match TRBD2. CDR1 SGHAT and CDR2 FQNNGV come from the germline V gene. The trim removed 1 base at V and 2 bases at J, leaving 2 bases unmatched. The CDR3 extends over 14 amino acids. The CDR3 coding sequence is TGTGCCAGCAGCTTAGCTGCGGGAGCCTACGAGCAGTACTTC. This encodes CASSLAAGAYEQYF.

The chain has TRBV2 and TRBJ2-7; maybe TRBD1 (6 bases). V was clipped by 3 bases and J by 6 bases, with 15 bases between them. The CDR3 totals 14 residues. Germline CDR1 is SNHLY and CDR2 is FYNNEI. CDR3 coding DNA: TGTGCCAGCAGTGACGGCCAGGGGTGGGGCGAGCAGTACTTC. Translation: CASSDGQGWGEQYF.

This clone showed up just once. This chain links TRBV6-6 with TRBJ2-2; 10 positions agree with TRBD1. Germline CDR1 and CDR2: MNHNY and SVGAGI (reference sequence). V lost 10 bases and J lost 7; bases outside the gene matches: 6. This CDR3 region has 13 residues. The CDR3 is CAIRQGAGGELFF. In nucleotides, the CDR3 is TGTGCCATCAGACAGGGGGCTGGCGGGGAGCTGTTTTTT.

This chain joins TRBV6-5 and TRBJ1-2; 11 bases map to TRBD1. The V gene's germline CDR1 is MNHEY and CDR2 SVGAGI. The length of the CDR3 is 15 residues. The junction had 1 base not matched to a gene; V was cut back by 0 bases and J by 4 bases. This CDR3 reads CASSYSGQGVYGYTF. The CDR3 region has the DNA TGTGCCAGCAGTTACTCGGGACAGGGGGTCTATGGCTACACCTTC.

The rearrangement joins TRBV30 to TRBJ2-4, with 7 bases lining up with TRBD2. The length of the CDR3 is 15 residues. Germline CDR1 GTSNPN, CDR2 SVGIG (reference sequence). V shed 3 bases, J shed 0 bases, and the junction held 5 bases outside the gene matches. The CDR3 bases are TGTGCCTGGAGCGGGGGGTCAGCAGCCAAAAACATTCAGTACTTC. This encodes CAWSGGSAAKNIQYF.

This chain joins TRBV5-4 and TRBJ1-4, with TRBD1 matching 8 bases. The CDR3 runs to 14 residues. CDR1 is SGHNT and CDR2 is YYREEE in the germline V gene (reference sequence). V was clipped by 2 bases and J by 7 bases; unmatched bases: 4. CDR3 protein: CASSFGTGGEKLFF. In nucleotides, the CDR3 is TGTGCCAGCAGCTTTGGGACAGGAGGTGAAAAACTGTTTTTT.

This clone showed up just once. The chain couples TRBV19 to TRBJ1-2; D not certain. The CDR3 loop spans 13 amino acids. V was pared by 6 bases and J by 4 bases, with 12 bases between. Germline values: CDR1 LNHDA, CDR2 SQIVND (reference sequence). This CDR3 reads CASRGEGAYGYTF. CDR3 bases: TGTGCCAGTAGAGGCGAGGGAGCCTATGGCTACACCTTC.

The chain carries TRBV27 and TRBJ1-2; TRBD1 is a possible D gene (5 bases). V was pared by 6 bases and J by 7 bases, with 12 bases between. The CDR3 sequence is 12 residues long. Per the germline V gene, CDR1 is MNHEY and CDR2 is SMNVEV (reference sequence). The CDR3 sequence is CASRDGGGGYTF. In DNA form, the CDR3 reads TGTGCCAGCAGAGACGGGGGAGGTGGCTACACCTTC.

The rearrangement links TRBV6-2 or TRBV6-3 to TRBJ2-7; D may be TRBD2 (6 bases). Germline-derived CDR1 and CDR2 are MNHEY and SVGEGT. Trimming removed 5 bases from V and 4 bases from J, with 15 bases in between. The CDR3 consists of 14 residues. CDR3 in DNA: TGTGCCAGCAGTCGGGGAATAGCGGTATACGAGCAGTACTTC. The encoded protein is CASSRGIAVYEQYF.

This chain joins TRBV2 and TRBJ1-1; TRBD1 might be the D (6 bases). The germline V gene encodes CDR1 SNHLY and CDR2 FYNNEI. There are 13 residues in the CDR3. V gave up 3 bases and J gave up 7 bases, with 12 bases separating them. The CDR3 region has the DNA TGTGCCAGCAGTGATGTGGGGGCGAGTGAAGCTTTCTTT. It encodes CASSDVGASEAFF.

This chain joins TRBV6-1 and TRBJ1-2; 7 nucleotides match TRBD1. CDR1 and CDR2 (germline): MNHNS, SASEGT. After removal of 4 bases from V and 0 bases from J, the junction contained 8 bases not matched to a gene. The CDR3 extends over 16 amino acids. CDR3 sequence (DNA): TGTGCCAGCAGTGGGACAGGCCGACCTTCTAACTATGGCTACACCTTC. This codes for CASSGTGRPSNYGYTF.